This is a list of T cell receptor beta chains from one sample in a study of blood T cell repertoires in COVID-19. Generated by immunoSEQ multiplex PCR, the TCRdb table keeps only in-frame clones and is missing some. The sample contains some 40,000 clones, roughly 84% of which appear only once. Input material: peripheral blood. All receptors derive from a man between 65 and 85 years old with active COVID-19. The CDR3 runs from the conserved cysteine through the conserved F or W. The D gene is left open where the match is weak. Clone size is given for some rows only: seen once, a few or many times, or a class if the clone is expanded.

abundance,v_gene,j_gene,d_gene,CDR3aa,CDR3nt
.,TRBV4-1,TRBJ2-6,.,CASSQGSSGANVLTF,TGCGCCAGCAGCCAGGGGAGCTCTGGGGCCAACGTCCTGACTTTC
.,TRBV18,TRBJ2-5,.,CASSLQGEETQYF,TGTGCCAGCTCTCTACAGGGTGAAGAGACCCAGTACTTC
.,TRBV7-6,TRBJ2-2,TRBD1,CASSLASGGVGELFF,TGTGCCAGCAGCTTAGCTTCAGGGGGCGTCGGGGAGCTGTTTTTT
.,TRBV10-3,TRBJ1-6,.,CAISESGGYNSPLHF,TGTGCCATCAGTGAGTCTGGCGGATATAATTCACCCCTCCACTTT
.,TRBV27,TRBJ1-6,.,CASSLTRVDNSPLHF,TGTGCCAGCAGTTTAACTAGGGTTGATAATTCACCCCTCCACTTT
.,TRBV5-1,TRBJ1-5,.,CALSGDGDFSNQPQHF,TGCGCTCTCTCCGGAGACGGCGATTTTAGCAATCAGCCCCAGCATTTT
.,TRBV9,TRBJ2-1,.,CASSVVEGHRNEQFF,TGTGCCAGCAGCGTAGTGGAGGGGCATCGCAATGAGCAGTTCTTC
few,TRBV7-8,TRBJ1-2,.,CASSLRRVTALRYTF,TGTGCCAGCAGCCTCCGGAGGGTGACTGCGCTCCGGTACACCTTC
.,TRBV19,TRBJ1-1,.,CASSGAKGLGTEAFF,TGTGCCAGTAGTGGGGCGAAGGGATTGGGCACTGAAGCTTTCTTT
few,TRBV14,TRBJ1-6,TRBD1,CASSQWTGVNSPLHF,TGTGCCAGCAGCCAGTGGACAGGGGTAAATTCACCCCTCCACTTT
medium-sized,TRBV7-9,TRBJ2-7,TRBD2,CASSLAGTRSYEQYF,TGTGCCAGCAGCTTAGCGGGGACTAGGAGCTACGAGCAGTACTTC
.,TRBV7-2,TRBJ1-5,.,CASSLDREQPQHF,TGTGCCAGCAGCTTAGACAGGGAACAGCCCCAGCATTTT
.,TRBV5-6,TRBJ2-7,.,CASSLFQSPEQYF,TGTGCCAGCAGCTTGTTCCAGTCGCCGGAGCAGTACTTC
.,TRBV14,TRBJ1-2,.,CASSHDRLYGYTF,TGTGCCAGCAGCCACGACAGGCTTTATGGCTACACCTTC
.,TRBV6-5,TRBJ1-3,.,CAILHSSGNTIYF,TGTGCCATTCTTCACAGCTCTGGAAACACCATATATTTT
.,TRBV2,TRBJ2-2,.,CASIGDTGELFF,TGTGCCAGCATAGGGGACACCGGGGAGCTGTTTTTT
once,TRBV5-6,TRBJ2-7,TRBD1,CASSTGTGFYEQYF,TGTGCCAGCAGCACCGGGACAGGGTTCTACGAGCAGTACTTC
.,TRBV28,TRBJ1-2,.,CASSAPGASFYGYTF,TGTGCCAGCAGCGCCCCTGGGGCGTCGTTCTATGGCTACACCTTC
.,TRBV2,TRBJ1-6,TRBD1,CASSGDRANSPLHF,TGTGCCAGCAGCGGGGACAGGGCTAATTCACCCCTCCACTTT
.,TRBV29-1,TRBJ2-1,.,CTSLTGNNEQFF,TGCACCTCCCTAACCGGGAACAATGAGCAGTTCTTC
.,TRBV4-3,TRBJ2-7,.,CASSQEPVGAYEQYF,TGCGCCAGCAGCCAAGAGCCGGTGGGAGCCTACGAGCAGTACTTC
.,TRBV30,TRBJ2-4,.,CAWSVRTMNIQYF,TGTGCCTGGAGTGTTAGGACTATGAACATTCAGTACTTC
.,TRBV6-5,TRBJ1-5,.,CASIHGGAGNQPQHF,TGTGCCAGCATCCATGGGGGGGCTGGGAATCAGCCCCAGCATTTT
.,TRBV19,TRBJ1-2,.,CASSGRNGVNGYTF,TGTGCCAGTAGTGGGCGAAACGGGGTGAATGGCTACACCTTC
.,TRBV19,TRBJ1-2,.,CASSSAGANGGYGYTF,TGTGCCAGTAGTTCCGCGGGAGCGAACGGTGGGTATGGCTACACCTTC
.,TRBV19,TRBJ2-5,.,CASSRQAQETQYF,TGTGCCAGTAGCCGACAGGCCCAAGAGACCCAGTACTTC
.,TRBV3-1/TRBV3-2,TRBJ2-1,TRBD2,CASSHGLAGSRAYNEQFF,TGTGCCAGCAGCCATGGACTAGCGGGATCACGGGCCTACAATGAGCAGTTCTTC
.,TRBV13,TRBJ2-2,TRBD2,CASSSWTSGGPILNTGELFF,TGTGCCAGCAGCTCATGGACTAGCGGGGGGCCCATTTTAAACACCGGGGAGCTGTTTTTT
.,TRBV30,TRBJ1-1,.,CAWSGQLNTEAFF,TGTGCCTGGAGTGGGCAGTTGAACACTGAAGCTTTCTTT
.,TRBV7-6,TRBJ2-5,.,CASSLLYGRELSSRYQETQYF,TGTGCCAGCAGCTTACTTTATGGCCGGGAACTGTCGTCGCGGTACCAAGAGACCCAGTACTTC
.,TRBV18,TRBJ2-2,TRBD1,CASSLDRGYNTGELFF,TGTGCCAGCTCCCTCGACAGGGGGTACAACACCGGGGAGCTGTTTTTT
.,TRBV9,TRBJ1-3,.,CASSVKVSGAGNTIYF,TGTGCCAGCAGCGTAAAAGTGTCAGGGGCTGGAAACACCATATATTTT
few,TRBV6-2/TRBV6-3,TRBJ1-5,.,CASSTQGQPQHF,TGTGCCAGCAGTACACAGGGTCAGCCCCAGCATTTT
.,TRBV9,TRBJ2-3,.,CASSVLDSPTDTQYF,TGTGCCAGCAGCGTACTCGACTCCCCCACAGATACGCAGTATTTT
.,TRBV2,TRBJ1-5,.,CASTLYRENQPQHF,TGTGCCAGCACTCTCTACAGGGAGAATCAGCCCCAGCATTTT
.,TRBV5-1,TRBJ2-3,TRBD2,CASSLFPRTSGSTDTQYF,TGCGCCAGCAGCTTATTCCCCCGGACTAGCGGGAGTACAGATACGCAGTATTTT
.,TRBV27,TRBJ2-7,TRBD2,CASSPIEGLVWQYF,TGTGCCAGCAGTCCCATCGAGGGACTAGTATGGCAGTACTTC
.,TRBV28,TRBJ1-3,.,CASAGIFSGNTIYF,TGTGCCAGCGCAGGGATTTTTTCTGGAAACACCATATATTTT
.,TRBV5-3,TRBJ2-2,TRBD2,CANCRTSGSKGTGELFF,TGTGCCAACTGCCGGACTAGCGGGAGCAAAGGCACCGGGGAGCTGTTTTTT